The 5 T cell receptor beta chains below were found in one sample sequenced in a study of blood T cell repertoires in COVID-19. Generated by immunoSEQ multiplex PCR, the TCRdb table keeps only in-frame clones and is missing some. Among around 140,000 clones, around 90% were seen once, and the ten largest hold approximately 1.8%. What was sequenced was peripheral blood. These receptors all stem from a man between 70 and 80 years old with acute or convalescent COVID-19.

The V call is TRBV10-1, the J call TRBJ2-7, with no clear D. Deletions cut 2 bases from V and 0 bases from J, with 11 bases between. The CDR3 covers 15 residues. Germline CDR1 and CDR2: WNHNN and SYGVQD (reference sequence). The CDR3 here is CASSEEAFNSYEQYF. The CDR3 nucleotides are TGCGCCAGCAGTGAGGAGGCGTTTAACTCCTACGAGCAGTACTTC.

V gene TRBV24-1 combines with J gene TRBJ1-1; D is unclear. Trimming shortened V by 2 bases and J by 0 bases, and 6 bases separated the two germline ends. CDR3 length equals 14 residues. Germline V gives CDR1 KGHDR, CDR2 SFDVKD. The CDR3 is CATSDSAVNTEAFF. The CDR3 DNA sequence: TGTGCCACCAGTGATTCGGCGGTGAACACTGAAGCTTTCTTT.

V and J are TRBV29-1 and TRBJ2-3; D possibly corresponds to TRBD1 (5 bases). CDR3 length equals 14 residues. Germline CDR1 and CDR2: SQVTM and ANQGSEA. Trimming took off 0 bases at V and 6 bases at J, with 13 bases between the two ends. CDR3 DNA: TGCAGCGTTGAAGATCCCTCAAAGGGGGATACGCAGTATTTT. It codes for CSVEDPSKGDTQYF.

V is TRBV29-1 and J is TRBJ1-1; a weak D match, TRBD1 (6 bases). Germline CDR1 SQVTM, CDR2 ANQGSEA. V shed 7 bases and J shed 0 bases, with 12 bases lying between them. The CDR3 consists of 13 residues. This chain's CDR3 is CSGSGQMNTEAFF. The CDR3 DNA sequence: TGCAGCGGCTCCGGACAGATGAACACTGAAGCTTTCTTT.

This CDR3 reads CASSLEAGPSSYEQYF. The CDR3 coding sequence is TGCGCCAGCAGCTTGGAAGCGGGGCCGAGCTCCTACGAGCAGTACTTC. The chain couples TRBV5-1 to TRBJ2-7; TRBD2 matches 7 bases. The germline gives CDR1 SGHRS, CDR2 YFSETQ. This CDR3 has 16 residues. The V gene end was trimmed by 0 bases and the J gene end by 0 bases; junction bases not matched to a gene: 6.